This TCR beta chain was recovered during a study of blood T cell repertoires in COVID-19. With 4 bases clipped from V and 4 bases from J, the junction kept 19 bases outside the gene matches. Germline loops: CDR1 SGHRS, CDR2 YFSETQ. The CDR3 runs 19 residues. Profiled with immunoSEQ multiplex PCR; TCRdb holds only in-frame clones, not every one. Found here are roughly 80,000 clones, about 80% of them singletons; the top ten hold roughly 12%. This clonotype was obtained from a man aged 80 or over with acute or convalescent COVID-19. The chain uses TRBV5-1 and TRBJ2-5, with 10 bases fitting TRBD2. The sample comprised peripheral blood. The CDR3 loop is CASSLSPAGGRLPGETQYF. DNA for the CDR3: TGCGCCAGCAGCCTAAGCCCAGCGGGGGGGCGTTTGCCAGGAGAGACCCAGTACTTC.